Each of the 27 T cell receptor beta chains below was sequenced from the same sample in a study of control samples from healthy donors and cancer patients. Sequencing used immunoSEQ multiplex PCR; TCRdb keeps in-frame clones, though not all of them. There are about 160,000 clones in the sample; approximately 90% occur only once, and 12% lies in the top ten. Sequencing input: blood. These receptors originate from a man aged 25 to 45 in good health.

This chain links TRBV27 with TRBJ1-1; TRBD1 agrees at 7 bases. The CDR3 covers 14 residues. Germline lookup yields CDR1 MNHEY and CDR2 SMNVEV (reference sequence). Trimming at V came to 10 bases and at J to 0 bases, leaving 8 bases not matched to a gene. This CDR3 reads CATVGDRLNTEAFF. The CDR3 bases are TGTGCCACCGTGGGGGACAGATTGAACACTGAAGCTTTCTTT.

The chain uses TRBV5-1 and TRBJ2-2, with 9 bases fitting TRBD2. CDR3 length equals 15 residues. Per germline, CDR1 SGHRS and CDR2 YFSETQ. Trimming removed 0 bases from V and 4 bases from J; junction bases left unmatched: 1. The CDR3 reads CASSLGTSATGELFF. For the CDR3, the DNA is TGCGCCAGCAGCTTGGGGACTAGCGCCACCGGGGAGCTGTTTTTT.

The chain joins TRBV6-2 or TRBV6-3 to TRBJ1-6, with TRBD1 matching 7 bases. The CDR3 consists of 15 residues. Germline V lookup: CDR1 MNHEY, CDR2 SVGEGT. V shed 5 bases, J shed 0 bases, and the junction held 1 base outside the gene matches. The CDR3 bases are TGTGCCAGCAGTACAGGGGTCTCCTATAATTCACCCCTCCACTTT. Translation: CASSTGVSYNSPLHF.

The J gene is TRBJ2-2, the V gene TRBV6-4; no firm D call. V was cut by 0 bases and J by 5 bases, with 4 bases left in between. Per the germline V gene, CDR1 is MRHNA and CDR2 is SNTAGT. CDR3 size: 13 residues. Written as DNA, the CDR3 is TGTGCCAGCAGTGACTCCGAAACCGGGGAGCTGTTTTTT. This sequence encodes CASSDSETGELFF.

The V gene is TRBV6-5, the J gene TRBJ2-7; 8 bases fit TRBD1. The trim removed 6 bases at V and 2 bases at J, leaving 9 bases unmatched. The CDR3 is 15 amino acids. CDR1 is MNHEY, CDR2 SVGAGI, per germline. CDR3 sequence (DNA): TGTGCCAGCAGCAGAAAACAGGGGGTAACCTACGAGCAGTACTTC. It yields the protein CASSRKQGVTYEQYF.

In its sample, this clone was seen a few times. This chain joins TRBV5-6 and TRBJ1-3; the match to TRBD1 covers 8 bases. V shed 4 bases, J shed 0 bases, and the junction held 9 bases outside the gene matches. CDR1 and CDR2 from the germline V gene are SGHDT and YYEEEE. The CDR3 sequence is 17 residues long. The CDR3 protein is CASSTRGQGPSGNTIYF. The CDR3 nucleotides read TGTGCCAGCAGCACCAGAGGACAGGGTCCCTCTGGAAACACCATATATTTT.

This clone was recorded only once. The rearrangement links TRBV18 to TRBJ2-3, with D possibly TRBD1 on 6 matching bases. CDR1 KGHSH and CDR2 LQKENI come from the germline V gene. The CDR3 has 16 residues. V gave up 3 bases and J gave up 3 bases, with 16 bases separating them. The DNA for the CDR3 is TGTGCCAGCTCACCGCGGACGGGACAAGGAACAGATACGCAGTATTTT. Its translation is CASSPRTGQGTDTQYF.

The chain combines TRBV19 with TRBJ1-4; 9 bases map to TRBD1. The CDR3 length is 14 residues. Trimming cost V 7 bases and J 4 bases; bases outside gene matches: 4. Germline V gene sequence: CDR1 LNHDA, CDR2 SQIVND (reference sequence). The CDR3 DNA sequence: TGTGCCAGTAATCACAGGGGGCTTAATGAAAAACTGTTTTTT. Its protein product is CASNHRGLNEKLFF.

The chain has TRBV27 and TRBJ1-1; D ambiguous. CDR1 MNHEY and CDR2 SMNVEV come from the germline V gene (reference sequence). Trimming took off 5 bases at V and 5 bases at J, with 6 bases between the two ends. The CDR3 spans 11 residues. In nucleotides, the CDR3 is TGTGCCAGCAGTCGTGGAACTGAAGCTTTCTTT. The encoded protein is CASSRGTEAFF.

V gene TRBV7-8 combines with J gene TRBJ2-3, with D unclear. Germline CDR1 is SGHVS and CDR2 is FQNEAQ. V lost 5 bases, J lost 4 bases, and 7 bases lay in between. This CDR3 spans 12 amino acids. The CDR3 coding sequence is TGTGCCAGCAGCCTCAAGGCAGATACGCAGTATTTT. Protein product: CASSLKADTQYF.

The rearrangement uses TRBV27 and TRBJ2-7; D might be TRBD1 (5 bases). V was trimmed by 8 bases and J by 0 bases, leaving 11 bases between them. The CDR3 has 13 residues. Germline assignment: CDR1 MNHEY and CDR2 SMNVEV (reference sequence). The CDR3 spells CASQGESSYEQYF. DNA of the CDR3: TGTGCCAGCCAAGGGGAAAGCTCCTACGAGCAGTACTTC.

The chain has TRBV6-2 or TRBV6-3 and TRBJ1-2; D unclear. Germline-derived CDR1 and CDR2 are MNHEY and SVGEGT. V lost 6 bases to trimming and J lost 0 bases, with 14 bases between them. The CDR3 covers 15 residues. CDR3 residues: CASSLTMRANYGYTF. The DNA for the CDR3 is TGTGCCAGCAGCCTCACGATGAGAGCTAACTATGGCTACACCTTC.

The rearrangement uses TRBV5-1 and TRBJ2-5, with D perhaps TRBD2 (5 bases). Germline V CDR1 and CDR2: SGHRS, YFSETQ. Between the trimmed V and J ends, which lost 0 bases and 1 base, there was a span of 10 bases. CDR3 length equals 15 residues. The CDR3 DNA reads TGCGCCAGCAGCTTGGCCGGCGGGTTCCAAGAGACCCAGTACTTC. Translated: CASSLAGGFQETQYF. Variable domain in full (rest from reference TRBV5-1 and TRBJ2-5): KAGVTQTPRYLIKTRGQQVTLSCSPISGHRSVSWYQQTPGQGLQFLFEYFSETQRNKGNFPGRFSGRQFSNSRSEMNVSTLELGDSALYLCASSLAGGFQETQYFGPGTRLLVL.

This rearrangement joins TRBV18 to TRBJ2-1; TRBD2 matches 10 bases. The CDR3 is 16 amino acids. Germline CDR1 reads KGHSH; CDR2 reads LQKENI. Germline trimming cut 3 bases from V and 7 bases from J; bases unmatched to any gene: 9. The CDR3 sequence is CASSPPSSGSLNEQFF. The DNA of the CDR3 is TGTGCCAGCTCACCGCCTTCTAGCGGGAGCTTAAATGAGCAGTTCTTC.

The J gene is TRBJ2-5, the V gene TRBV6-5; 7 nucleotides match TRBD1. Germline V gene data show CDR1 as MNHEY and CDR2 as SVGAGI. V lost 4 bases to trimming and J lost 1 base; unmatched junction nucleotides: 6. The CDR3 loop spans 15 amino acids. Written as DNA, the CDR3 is TGTGCCAGCAGTTTCGGGGACAGTCCCCAAGAGACCCAGTACTTC. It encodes CASSFGDSPQETQYF.

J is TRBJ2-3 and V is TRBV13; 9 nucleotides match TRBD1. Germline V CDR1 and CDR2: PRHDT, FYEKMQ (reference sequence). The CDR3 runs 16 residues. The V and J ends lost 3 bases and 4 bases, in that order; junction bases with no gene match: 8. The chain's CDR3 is CASSFYRGQGADTQYF. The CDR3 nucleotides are TGTGCCAGCAGCTTTTACAGGGGGCAAGGGGCAGATACGCAGTATTTT.

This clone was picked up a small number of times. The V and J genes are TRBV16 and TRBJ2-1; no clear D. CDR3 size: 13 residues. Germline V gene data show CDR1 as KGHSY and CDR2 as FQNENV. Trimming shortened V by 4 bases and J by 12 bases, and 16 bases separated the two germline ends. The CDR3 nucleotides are TGTGCCAGCAGCCCCCCCAGAATTGAAGCGCAGTTCTTC. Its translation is CASSPPRIEAQFF.

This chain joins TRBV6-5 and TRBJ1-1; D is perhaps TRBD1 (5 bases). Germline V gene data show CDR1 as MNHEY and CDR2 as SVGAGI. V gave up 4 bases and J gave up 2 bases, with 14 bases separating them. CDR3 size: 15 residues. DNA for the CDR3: TGTGCCAGCAGTTTGGATCCGGGGGGAAACACTGAAGCTTTCTTT. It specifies CASSLDPGGNTEAFF.

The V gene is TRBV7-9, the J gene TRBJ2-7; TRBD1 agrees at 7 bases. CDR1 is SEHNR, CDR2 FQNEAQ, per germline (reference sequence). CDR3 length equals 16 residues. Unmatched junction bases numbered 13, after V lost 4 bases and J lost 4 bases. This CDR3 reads CASSSEEGARGYEQYF. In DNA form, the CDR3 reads TGTGCCAGCAGCTCGGAAGAGGGGGCGCGTGGATACGAGCAGTACTTC.

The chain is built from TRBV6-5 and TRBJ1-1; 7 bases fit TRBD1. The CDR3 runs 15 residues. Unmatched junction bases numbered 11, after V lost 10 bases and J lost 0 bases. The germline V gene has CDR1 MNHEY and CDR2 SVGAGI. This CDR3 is CATRLRGHLNTEAFF. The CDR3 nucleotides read TGTGCCACCCGTCTGAGGGGGCACCTGAACACTGAAGCTTTCTTT.

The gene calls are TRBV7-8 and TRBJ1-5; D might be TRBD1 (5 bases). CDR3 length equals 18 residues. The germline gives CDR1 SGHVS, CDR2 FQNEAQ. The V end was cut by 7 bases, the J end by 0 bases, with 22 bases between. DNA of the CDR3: TGTGCCAGCACCACGATTGCGACGGGGCAGCTTAGCAATCAGCCCCAGCATTTT. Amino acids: CASTTIATGQLSNQPQHF. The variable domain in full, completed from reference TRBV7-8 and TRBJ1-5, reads GAGVSQSPRYKVAKRGQDVALRCDPISGHVSLFWYQQALGQGPEFLTYFQNEAQLDKSGLPSDRFFAERPEGSVSTLKIQRTQQEDSAVYLCASTTIATGQLSNQPQHFGDGTRLSIL.

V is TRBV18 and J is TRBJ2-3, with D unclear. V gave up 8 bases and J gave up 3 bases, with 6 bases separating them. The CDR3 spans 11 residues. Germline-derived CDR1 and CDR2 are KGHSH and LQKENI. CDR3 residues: CASGITDTQYF. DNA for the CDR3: TGTGCCAGCGGGATTACAGATACGCAGTATTTT. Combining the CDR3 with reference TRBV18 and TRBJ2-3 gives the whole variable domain NAGVMQNPRHLVRRRGQEARLRCSPMKGHSHVYWYRQLPEEGLKFMVYLQKENIIDESGMPKERFSAEFPKEGPSILRIQQVVRGDSAAYFCASGITDTQYFGPGTRLTVL.

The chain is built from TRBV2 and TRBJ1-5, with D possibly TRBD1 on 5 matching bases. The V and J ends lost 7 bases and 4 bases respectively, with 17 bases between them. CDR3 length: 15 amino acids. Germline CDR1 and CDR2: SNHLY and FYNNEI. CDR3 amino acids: CASTGWRGENQPQHF. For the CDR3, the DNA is TGTGCCAGCACCGGGTGGAGGGGTGAGAATCAGCCCCAGCATTTT.

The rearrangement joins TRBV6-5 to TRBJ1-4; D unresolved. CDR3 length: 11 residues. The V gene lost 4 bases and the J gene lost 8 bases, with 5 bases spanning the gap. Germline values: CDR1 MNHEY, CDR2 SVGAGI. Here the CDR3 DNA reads TGTGCCAGCAGTTTGAAGGAAAAACTGTTTTTT. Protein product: CASSLKEKLFF.

The DNA of the CDR3 is TGCGCCAGCAGCCTTAGGCAAGGGGCCTCCTACGAGCAGTACTTC. Amino acid sequence: CASSLRQGASYEQYF. The chain joins TRBV4-1 to TRBJ2-7; tentative D call: TRBD1 (5 bases). This CDR3 comprises 15 residues. Germline V lookup: CDR1 MGHRA, CDR2 YSYEKL. Trimming pared 4 bases from V and 0 bases from J, leaving 13 bases between.

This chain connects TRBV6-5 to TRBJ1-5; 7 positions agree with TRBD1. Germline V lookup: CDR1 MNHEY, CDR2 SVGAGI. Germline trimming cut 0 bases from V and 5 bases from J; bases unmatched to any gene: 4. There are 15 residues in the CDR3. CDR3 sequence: CASSYSRQGHQPQHF. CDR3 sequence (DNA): TGTGCCAGCAGTTACTCGAGACAGGGTCATCAGCCCCAGCATTTT.

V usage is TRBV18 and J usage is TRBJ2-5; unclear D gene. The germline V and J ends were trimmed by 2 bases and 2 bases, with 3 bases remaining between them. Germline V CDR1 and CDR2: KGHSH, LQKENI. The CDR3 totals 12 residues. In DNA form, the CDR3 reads TGTGCCAGCTCACCAGGGCAAGAGACCCAGTACTTC. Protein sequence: CASSPGQETQYF.